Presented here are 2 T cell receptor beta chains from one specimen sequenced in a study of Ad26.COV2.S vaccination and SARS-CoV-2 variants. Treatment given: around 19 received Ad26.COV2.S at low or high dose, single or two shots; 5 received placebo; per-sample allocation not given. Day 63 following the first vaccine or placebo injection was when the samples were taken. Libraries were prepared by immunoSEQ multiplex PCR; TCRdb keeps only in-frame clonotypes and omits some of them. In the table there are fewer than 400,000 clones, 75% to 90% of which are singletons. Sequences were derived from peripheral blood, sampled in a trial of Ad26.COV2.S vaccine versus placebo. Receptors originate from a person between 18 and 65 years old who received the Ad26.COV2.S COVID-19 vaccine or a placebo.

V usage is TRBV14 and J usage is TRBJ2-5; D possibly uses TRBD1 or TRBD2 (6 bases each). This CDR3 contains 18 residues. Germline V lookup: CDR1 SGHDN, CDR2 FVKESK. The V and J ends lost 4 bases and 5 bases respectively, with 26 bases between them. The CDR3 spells CASSLHRQEPSRGETQYF. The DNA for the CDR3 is TGTGCCAGCAGCCTACATCGACAGGAACCAAGCCGGGGGGAGACCCAGTACTTC.

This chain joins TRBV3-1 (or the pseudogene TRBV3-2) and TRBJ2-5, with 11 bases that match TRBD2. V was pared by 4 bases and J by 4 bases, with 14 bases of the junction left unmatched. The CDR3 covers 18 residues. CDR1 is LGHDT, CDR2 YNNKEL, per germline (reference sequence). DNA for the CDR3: TGTGCCAGCAGCCCCAGTACTTATAGCGGGGGGGCCTTAGAGACCCAGTACTTC. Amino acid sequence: CASSPSTYSGGALETQYF.